A single T cell receptor beta chain is shown here with its context. The antigen it recognizes is unknown. No base quality values were provided; no much bigger clone lies one nucleotide off. These data are taken from a study of T cell changes during pregnancy in multiple sclerosis (dated by TCRdb to about 2019). For the study in its entirety: The study examined how the T cell repertoire changed over the course of pregnancy in women with multiple sclerosis.

The V end loses 0 bases and the J end loses 0 bases, and a stretch of 8 bases separates them. The CDR3 spans 15 residues, from the cysteine through the phenylalanine. Only the CDR3 DNA is retained, 45 bases long and in frame from the first base. CDR1 and CDR2, per the germline V gene, are SGDLS and YYNGEE. The receptor library was made with the immunoSEQ multiplex PCR assay. The table comes from immuneACCESS by way of TCRdb, which keeps in-frame sequences with V and J called. Part of the clones is missing from these tables; in studies checked, under half for an unresolved V gene and the rest for unknown reasons. The sample table contains 25,000 to 30,000 clones; only one count was recorded for 89% of them. The top ten constitute around 0.59% of the sample.

The source material was CD4+ T cells from peripheral blood mononuclear cells, sampled in the first trimester of pregnancy. This TCR came from a female donor in good health, enrolled as a control in a pregnancy study. The sequence links TRBV9 to TRBJ2-3, with the D gene not confidently named. The encoded CDR3 is CASSVVTASTDTQYF. The base sequence is TGTGCCAGCAGCGTAGTCACAGCTAGCACAGATACGCAGTATTTT.